This T cell receptor beta chain was captured in a study of shared clonotypes between healthy human individuals. General study findings and limits: On the whole, naive subsets had larger estimated richness than memory subsets had. Expectations were that clonotype sharing among donors would be affected by sequencing depth. With few donors, the genetic and exposure-history diversity represented was limited.

V lost 3 bases, J lost 2 bases, and 11 bases lay in between. The germline V gene has CDR1 MDHEN and CDR2 SYDVKM. This CDR3 is built from 14 residues. In regard to this clone: What it recognizes is unknown. The same CDR3 is also encoded by other DNA sequences in this sample.

Profiled with immunoSEQ multiplex PCR; TCRdb holds only in-frame clones, not every one. This table has millions of clones, 85% to 95% appearing once. This receptor was identified in a young man in good health. The chain joins TRBV28 to TRBJ2-7; D unclear. The material sequenced was naive CD4+ T cells sorted from blood. The subset: CD45RA+ positively selected. CDR3 loop: CASSLTGPPYEQYF. The CDR3 region has the DNA TGTGCCAGCAGTTTGACCGGGCCCCCCTACGAGCAGTACTTC.